Sequencing of this TCR beta chain was carried out in a study of T cells expressing NK-cell markers. At the level of the study: Seven donors tested HCMV-seropositive and one tested seronegative among the eight sequenced.

Germline-derived CDR1 and CDR2 are DFQATT and SNEGSKA (reference sequence). The CDR3 is made up of 13 amino acids. In generating TCR beta cDNA, 5'RACE template switching with UMIs was used. TCRdb derives one entry per CDR3 protein from the 5' RACE reads, leaving out DNA. The sample table sets out over 350,000 distinct CDR3 sequences. The sequencing input was blood T cells: a sorted CD56 or NKG2C T cell subset, CD4+ or CD8+ T cells, or bulk PBMC T cells (not recorded which). The chain links TRBV20-1 to TRBJ2-7. The TCR comes from a woman aged 45-59 years in good health. The CDR3 protein is CSARESASYEQYF.